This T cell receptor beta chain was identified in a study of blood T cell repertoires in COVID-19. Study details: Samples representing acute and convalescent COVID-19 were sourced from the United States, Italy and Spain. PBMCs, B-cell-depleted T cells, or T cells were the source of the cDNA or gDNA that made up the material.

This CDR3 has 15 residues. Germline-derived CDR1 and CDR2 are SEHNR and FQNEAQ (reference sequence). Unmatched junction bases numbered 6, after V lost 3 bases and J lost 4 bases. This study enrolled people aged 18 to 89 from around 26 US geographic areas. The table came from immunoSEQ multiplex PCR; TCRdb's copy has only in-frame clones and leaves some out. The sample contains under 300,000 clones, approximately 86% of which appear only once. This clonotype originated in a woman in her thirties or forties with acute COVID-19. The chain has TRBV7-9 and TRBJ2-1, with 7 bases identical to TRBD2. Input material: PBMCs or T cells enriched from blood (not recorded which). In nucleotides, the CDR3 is TGTGCCAGCAGCTTTGGGGCGGGAGAGTACAATGAGCAGTTCTTC. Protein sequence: CASSFGAGEYNEQFF. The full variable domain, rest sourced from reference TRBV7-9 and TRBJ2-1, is DTGVSQNPRHKITKRGQNVTFRCDPISEHNRLYWYRQTLGQGPEFLTYFQNEAQLEKSRLLSDRFSAERPKGSFSTLEIQRTEQGDSAMYLCASSFGAGEYNEQFFGPGTRLTVL.